This note documents a single T cell receptor (beta chain) sequence. What it recognizes is unknown. The time point is: cycle 4 day 1 (C4D1), after 6 weeks of nivolumab. With no exception, relapse followed autologous stem cell transplantation in all patients, and brentuximab vedotin exposure varied. This record comes from a study of PD-1 blockade in classical Hodgkin lymphoma. Study-wide findings and caveats: By C4D1, diversity of CD4+ TCRs had risen significantly, whereas that of CD8+ TCRs had not. Nivolumab starters within 1 year of ASCT were excluded. Before treatment, TCR diversity in newly diagnosed patients was reportedly lower than in healthy donors.

Data came from immunoSEQ multiplex PCR; TCRdb stores just in-frame clones and leaves some out. In the table there are 20,000 to 25,000 clones, approximately 70% of which are singletons. The germline CDR1 and CDR2 sequences are SGHRS and YFSETQ. CDR3 length: 12 residues. Trimming took off 4 bases at V and 8 bases at J, with 10 bases between the two ends. This specimen was peripheral blood mononuclear cells (PBMCs), taken before the fourth cycle of nivolumab. This rearrangement joins TRBV5-1 to TRBJ2-4, with no clear D. This sequence originates from a human donor with classical Hodgkin lymphoma. The CDR3 loop reads CASSLSSDIQYF. The CDR3 DNA reads TGCGCCAGCAGCCTCTCGAGTGACATTCAGTACTTC. Combining the CDR3 with reference TRBV5-1 and TRBJ2-4 gives the whole variable domain KAGVTQTPRYLIKTRGQQVTLSCSPISGHRSVSWYQQTPGQGLQFLFEYFSETQRNKGNFPGRFSGRQFSNSRSEMNVSTLELGDSALYLCASSLSSDIQYFGAGTRLSVL.